The 18 T cell receptor beta chains in this list originate from one sample, sequenced in a study of blood T cell repertoires in COVID-19. Here immunoSEQ multiplex PCR was the method, and the copy in TCRdb shows in-frame clones only, minus some. The data show over 150,000 clones, with 76% seen just once and 3.5% to 4.5% held by the top ten. The sequenced sample was peripheral blood. These receptors were taken from a woman aged 80 or over with acute or convalescent COVID-19.

The chain recombines TRBV6-1 with TRBJ1-2, with a weak D call TRBD1 (6 bases). Germline CDR1 and CDR2: MNHNS and SASEGT. CDR3 length: 16 amino acids. V lost 0 bases, J lost 4 bases, and 15 bases lay in between. The CDR3 region is CASSEAWGQVFYGYTF. In DNA form, the CDR3 reads TGTGCCAGCAGTGAAGCGTGGGGGCAGGTATTCTATGGCTACACCTTC.

This sequence joins TRBV9 and TRBJ2-3; D is unclear. Germline CDR1 is SGDLS and CDR2 is YYNGEE. Trimming took 0 bases from V and 3 from J, leaving 14 bases between them. This CDR3 is built from 16 residues. CDR3 sequence: CASSVGSLSRTDTQYF. Written as DNA, the CDR3 is TGTGCCAGCAGCGTAGGTTCCCTCTCTAGAACAGATACGCAGTATTTT. Looking up the rest from reference TRBV9 and TRBJ2-3 gives the full variable domain: DSGVTQTPKHLITATGQRVTLRCSPRSGDLSVYWYQQSLDQGLQFLIQYYNGEERAKGNILERFSAQQFPDLHSELNLSSLELGDSALYFCASSVGSLSRTDTQYFGPGTRLTVL.

CDR3 loop: CASSWGLGEKLFF. The CDR3 nucleotides read TGTGCCAGCAGTTGGGGGCTGGGTGAAAAACTGTTTTTT. The chain employs TRBV27 and TRBJ1-4, with D tentatively TRBD1 (6 bases). The V and J ends lost 4 bases and 7 bases respectively, with 10 bases between them. The germline V gene has CDR1 MNHEY and CDR2 SMNVEV (reference sequence). This CDR3 has 13 residues.

The V call is TRBV27, the J call TRBJ1-1, with D perhaps matching TRBD1 (5 bases). V gave up 5 bases and J gave up 5 bases, with 18 bases separating them. Germline V CDR1 and CDR2: MNHEY, SMNVEV (reference sequence). The CDR3 runs to 15 residues. In nucleotides, the CDR3 is TGTGCCAGCAGTCCAACAGGCATAAGGGGAACTGAAGCTTTCTTT. Translating it yields CASSPTGIRGTEAFF.

V usage is TRBV7-9 and J usage is TRBJ1-5; 7 nucleotides align to TRBD1. Looked up from germline, CDR1 is SEHNR and CDR2 is FQNEAQ (reference sequence). The CDR3 runs 18 residues. J gave up 0 bases and V 5 bases, and 13 bases lay outside the gene matches. The CDR3 loop is CASSLGQADSYSNQPQHF. The DNA of the CDR3 is TGTGCCAGCAGCCTAGGACAGGCCGACAGCTATAGCAATCAGCCCCAGCATTTT.

The J gene is TRBJ1-3, the V gene TRBV3-1 (or the pseudogene TRBV3-2); unclear D gene. Between the trimmed V and J ends, which lost 1 base and 0 bases, there was a span of 16 bases. This CDR3 is built from 18 residues. Germline V gene lookup returns CDR1 LGHDT and CDR2 YNNKEL (reference sequence). The CDR3 nucleotides are TGTGCCAGCAGCCAAGGCCCCTCGACTTCCTACTCTGGAAACACCATATATTTT. Its translation: CASSQGPSTSYSGNTIYF.

A few counts support this clone. The rearrangement links TRBV27 to TRBJ1-1; the match to TRBD1 covers 7 bases. This CDR3 has 13 residues. Germline lookup yields CDR1 MNHEY and CDR2 SMNVEV (reference sequence). Unmatched junction bases numbered 4, after V lost 5 bases and J lost 4 bases. CDR3 in DNA: TGTGCCAGCAGTCGACAGGGAACCACTGAAGCTTTCTTT. Residues: CASSRQGTTEAFF.

Only a few counts were recorded for this clone. CDR3 protein: CASSPGTALMDTQYF. The CDR3 nucleotides are TGTGCCAGCTCACCCGGGACAGCTCTCATGGATACGCAGTATTTT. This chain uses TRBV18 with TRBJ2-3, with 7 bases matching TRBD1. This CDR3 has 15 amino acids. The germline gives CDR1 KGHSH, CDR2 LQKENI. Trimming cost V 3 bases and J 6 bases; bases outside gene matches: 9.

The chain is built from TRBV10-3 and TRBJ1-1, with TRBD1 identical over 8 bases. CDR1 ENHRY and CDR2 SYGVKD come from the germline V gene. CDR3 size: 16 residues. The trim removed 2 bases at V and 7 bases at J, leaving 12 bases unmatched. CDR3 sequence: CAISERGQAGFDEAFF. The DNA of the CDR3 is TGTGCCATCAGTGAGAGGGGACAGGCGGGTTTTGATGAAGCTTTCTTT.

The sample holds a few counts of this clone. The chain employs TRBV6-6 and TRBJ1-5, with a tentative D call TRBD1 (5 bases). The CDR3 loop spans 15 amino acids. Per germline, CDR1 MNHNY and CDR2 SVGAGI (reference sequence). Deletions cut 8 bases from V and 5 bases from J, with 19 bases between. The CDR3 region is CASRGVGTDYQPQHF. CDR3 DNA sequence: TGTGCCAGCCGGGGGGTAGGGACGGATTATCAGCCCCAGCATTTT.

The chain has TRBV19 and TRBJ2-6; D unresolved. This CDR3 is 17 amino acids long. Germline V gene data show CDR1 as LNHDA and CDR2 as SQIVND (reference sequence). The V and J ends lost 6 bases and 0 bases respectively, with 15 bases between them. The DNA for the CDR3 is TGTGCCAGTAGCACGTCGTACCACTTCTCTGGGGCCAACGTCCTGACTTTC. As protein: CASSTSYHFSGANVLTF.

The rearrangement uses TRBV9 and TRBJ2-7; D might be TRBD1 (6 bases). With 0 bases removed from V and 6 bases from J, the gap between germline ends came to 13 bases. The germline gives CDR1 SGDLS, CDR2 YYNGEE. This CDR3 is built from 14 residues. The CDR3 region has the DNA TGTGCCAGCAGCGTAGACGTGGGGGCTGGCGAGCAGTACTTC. Translation: CASSVDVGAGEQYF.

The chain joins TRBV5-1 to TRBJ2-3, with D hard to call. With 0 bases removed from V and 10 bases from J, the gap between germline ends came to 12 bases. Germline CDR1 and CDR2: SGHRS and YFSETQ. The CDR3 runs 13 residues. The CDR3 DNA is TGCGCCAGCAGCTTGGCCTTTGACATCTCGCAGTATTTT. This codes for CASSLAFDISQYF.

This clone occurred once. The chain links TRBV5-5 to TRBJ2-7; 9 bases match TRBD2. From germline, CDR1 is SGHKS and CDR2 YYEKEE (reference sequence). V gave up 0 bases and J gave up 3 bases; unmatched junction bases: 4. The CDR3 covers 15 residues. The CDR3, as DNA: TGTGCCAGCAGCTTGGCCGGGACTAGCCTCTACGAGCAGTACTTC. Protein sequence: CASSLAGTSLYEQYF.

The rearrangement joins TRBV27 to TRBJ2-3, with TRBD1 matching 7 bases. The CDR3 spans 15 residues. The germline gives CDR1 MNHEY, CDR2 SMNVEV (reference sequence). V lost 7 bases to trimming and J lost 0 bases; unmatched junction nucleotides: 7. Here the CDR3 DNA reads TGTGCCAGCAACAACAGGGGATCTAGCACAGATACGCAGTATTTT. Amino acids: CASNNRGSSTDTQYF.

This clone has more than one count but fewer than ten. The rearrangement links TRBV6-5 to TRBJ1-2; 7 bases align to TRBD1. V lost 7 bases, J lost 4 bases, and 9 bases stayed unmatched. The CDR3 runs to 14 residues. Germline-derived CDR1 and CDR2 are MNHEY and SVGAGI. CDR3 loop: CASKGGGRGYGYTF. The CDR3 DNA sequence: TGTGCCAGCAAAGGAGGGGGCCGCGGCTATGGCTACACCTTC.

This rearrangement joins TRBV18 to TRBJ2-1; 7 bases line up with TRBD2. CDR1 and CDR2 (germline): KGHSH, LQKENI. Trimming removed 6 bases from V and 0 bases from J; junction bases left unmatched: 2. This CDR3 has 14 residues. In nucleotides, the CDR3 is TGTGCCAGCTCCTGGACTAGCTCCTACAATGAGCAGTTCTTC. It codes for CASSWTSSYNEQFF.

Only a few counts were recorded for this clone. This chain links TRBV5-1 with TRBJ2-2, with D possibly matching TRBD2 (5 bases). The CDR3 runs to 15 residues. Trimming pared 0 bases from V and 4 bases from J, leaving 10 bases between. Per the germline V gene, CDR1 is SGHRS and CDR2 is YFSETQ. CDR3 sequence: CASSLEGGFTGELFF. In DNA, the CDR3 is TGCGCCAGCAGCTTGGAAGGCGGGTTCACCGGGGAGCTGTTTTTT. The full variable domain, with the rest looked up from reference TRBV5-1 and TRBJ2-2, is KAGVTQTPRYLIKTRGQQVTLSCSPISGHRSVSWYQQTPGQGLQFLFEYFSETQRNKGNFPGRFSGRQFSNSRSEMNVSTLELGDSALYLCASSLEGGFTGELFFGEGSRLTVL.